This TCR beta chain was retrieved from a study of cytomegalovirus exposure and HLA in healthy donors. Whole-study context: Unique TCRs from HLA-typed donors, 70 million to 85 million of them, were held in an early data release. Study-level points and caveats: Fewer N-insertions (relative to the roughly 720-donor mean) were reportedly seen in an Asian-associated ancestry cluster in a later analysis. The study designated roughly 150 TCR beta chains cytomegalovirus-associated. Judged likely to be a sequencing artifact was a cluster of highly shared sequence variants.

This clone was counted only a few times. Its cognate antigen is unknown. Both 60 Vbeta primers and 13 Jbeta primers went into the PCR. TCRdb's table, derived via immunoSEQ multiplex PCR, lists solely in-frame clones and lacks some. The sample yields 200,000 or so clones, roughly 80% seen once. This clonotype originated in a woman aged 50 to 60 in good health and CMV-seropositive. Sequencing input: PBMCs.

CDR3 sequence (DNA): TGTGCCAGCAGTTACTCCCCGACAGGGAGAGGGGACGAGCAGTACTTC. It translates to CASSYSPTGRGDEQYF. The chain carries TRBV6-5 and TRBJ2-7, with 7 bases lining up with TRBD1. The CDR3 consists of 16 residues. The J segment lost 5 bases and the V segment lost 0 bases, leaving 10 bases of the junction unmatched. Germline loops: CDR1 MNHEY, CDR2 SVGAGI.